Shown below are 29 T cell receptor beta chains from a single sample sequenced in a study of blood T cells in healthy people across ages. Through a sample-barcoded 5' primer and a J-beta primer mix, a second PCR was run for roughly 7 to 12 cycles. TCRdb redid the calling of the 5' RACE reads with MiXCR, one entry per CDR3 protein. The table shows approximately 580,000 distinct CDR3 sequences, with more than 20% occurring only once. These data are also associated with another study on T cells of mothers and their children.

The sequenced material came from blood. These receptors were obtained from a boy younger than 18 in good health.

This sequence joins TRBV12-3 or TRBV12-4 and TRBJ2-3; 9 nucleotides match TRBD2. This CDR3 is 15 amino acids long. Trimming at V came to 8 bases and at J to 0 bases, leaving 6 bases not matched to a gene. The CDR3 loop is CASAGGRTSTDTQYF. The CDR3 DNA reads TGTGCCAGCGCGGGAGGGAGGACTAGCACAGATACGCAGTATTTT.

There are many counts of this clonotype. The chain carries TRBV4-2 and TRBJ1-2; 7 bases line up with TRBD1. The CDR3 has 15 residues. CDR1 and CDR2 (germline): LGHNA, YNFKEQ. V trimming: 3 bases; J trimming: 0 bases; junction bases outside the gene matches: 4. CDR3 region: CASSQDQGANYGYTF. The CDR3, as DNA: TGTGCCAGCAGCCAGGATCAGGGGGCTAACTATGGCTACACCTTC.

The chain joins TRBV7-9 to TRBJ2-2; D is unclear. V was trimmed by 6 bases and J by 7 bases, leaving 15 bases between them. Germline CDR1 reads SEHNR; CDR2 reads FQNEAQ (reference sequence). The CDR3 extends over 14 amino acids. CDR3 coding DNA: TGTGCCAGCAGTCGAGGAGTGGATAGCGGGGAGCTGTTTTTT. Its translation: CASSRGVDSGELFF.

The chain links TRBV24-1 to TRBJ1-5, with a tentative D call TRBD1 (6 bases). V was cut by 5 bases and J by 6 bases, with 13 bases left in between. This CDR3 is 14 amino acids long. The germline V gene has CDR1 KGHDR and CDR2 SFDVKD. CDR3 sequence: CATSGSQGGQPQHF. In nucleotides, the CDR3 is TGTGCCACCAGTGGGTCACAGGGCGGTCAGCCCCAGCATTTT.

The chain couples TRBV18 to TRBJ1-1; D remains unclear. The CDR3 is made up of 15 amino acids. Germline V gives CDR1 KGHSH, CDR2 LQKENI. V lost 3 bases and J lost 4, with 15 bases in between. The CDR3 spells CASSPKATCGTEAFF. The CDR3, as DNA: TGTGCCAGCTCACCGAAAGCGACGTGCGGCACTGAAGCTTTCTTT.

V is TRBV5-1 and J is TRBJ1-4, with 12 positions matching TRBD1. This CDR3 comprises 17 residues. CDR1 is SGHRS and CDR2 is YFSETQ in the germline V gene. V lost 4 bases and J lost 7; bases outside the gene matches: 11. The CDR3 nucleotides read TGCGCCAGCAGCCAGGGGACAGGGGGCTTGAGGCCTGAAAAACTGTTTTTT. Protein sequence: CASSQGTGGLRPEKLFF.

The V and J genes are TRBV28 and TRBJ1-5, with D possibly being TRBD1 (5 bases). CDR3 length: 15 residues. V was cut by 4 bases and J by 7 bases, with 17 bases left in between. Germline values: CDR1 MDHEN, CDR2 SYDVKM. Here the CDR3 DNA reads TGTGCCAGCAGTTCCCCGGGGGTAGGTGGGCAGCCCCAGCATTTT. As protein: CASSSPGVGGQPQHF.

The genes are TRBV7-9 and TRBJ2-1; 7 positions agree with TRBD2. Losses at the gene ends were 1 base for V and 4 bases for J; bases not matched to a gene: 7. CDR3 length: 16 amino acids. The germline V gene encodes CDR1 SEHNR and CDR2 FQNEAQ (reference sequence). In DNA, the CDR3 is TGTGCCAGCAGCTTAGACGGTCTAGCGGTTTACAATGAGCAGTTCTTC. Protein sequence: CASSLDGLAVYNEQFF.

The chain uses TRBV5-6 and TRBJ2-3, with unresolved D. The length of the CDR3 is 12 residues. V was cut by 3 bases and J by 6 bases, with 8 bases left in between. Germline CDR1 and CDR2: SGHDT and YYEEEE. The CDR3 nucleotides read TGTGCCAGCAGCTCCGACCCGGATACGCAGTATTTT. Amino acids: CASSSDPDTQYF.

The V and J genes are TRBV6-5 and TRBJ1-6, with D unresolved. Trimming cost V 2 bases and J 9 bases, with 8 bases left between them. Germline V gene data show CDR1 as MNHEY and CDR2 as SVGAGI. This CDR3 contains 13 residues. Here the CDR3 DNA reads TGTGCCAGCAGTTACACCTCGGGTTCACCCCTCCACTTT. Its translation is CASSYTSGSPLHF.

This chain uses TRBV7-6 with TRBJ1-6, with 8 bases fitting TRBD1. V shed 5 bases, J shed 7 bases, and the junction held 10 bases outside the gene matches. The CDR3 has 16 amino acids. Per germline, CDR1 SGHVS and CDR2 FNYEAQ. For the CDR3, the DNA is TGTGCCAGCAGCCCTAGACCCGGGACAGGCAATTCACCCCTCCACTTT. It yields the protein CASSPRPGTGNSPLHF.

The CDR3 spells CASSQDVLVDIQYF. CDR3 DNA sequence: TGCGCCAGCAGCCAAGATGTCCTAGTCGACATTCAGTACTTC. The V gene is TRBV4-3, the J gene TRBJ2-4; D remains unclear. The CDR3 covers 14 residues. Germline V gene data show CDR1 as LGHNA and CDR2 as YSLEER. V lost 0 bases and J 8 bases, leaving 11 bases between the germline ends.

In its sample, this clonotype was seen once. V is TRBV5-1 and J is TRBJ1-2, with 7 bases identical to TRBD1. This CDR3 region has 13 residues. The germline V gene has CDR1 SGHRS and CDR2 YFSETQ. The ends lost 3 bases at V and 8 bases at J; junction bases unmatched: 7. This chain's CDR3 is CASSWGQSVGYTF. The DNA for the CDR3 is TGCGCCAGCAGCTGGGGACAGTCCGTCGGCTACACCTTC.

This rearrangement joins TRBV14 to TRBJ1-6, with a weak D call TRBD1 (6 bases). Trimming took 6 bases from V and 7 from J, leaving 16 bases between them. Germline V lookup: CDR1 SGHDN, CDR2 FVKESK. CDR3 length: 15 residues. DNA for the CDR3: TGTGCCAGCAGGGAGGACAGCGGGGTAAATTCACCCCTCCACTTT. Amino acids: CASREDSGVNSPLHF.

This sequence joins TRBV5-1 and TRBJ2-7, with D uncertain. Trimming left V 4 bases short and J 0 bases short, with 8 bases between. Germline CDR1 reads SGHRS; CDR2 reads YFSETQ. The CDR3 extends over 13 amino acids. The CDR3 DNA follows: TGCGCCAGCAGCCGGACCTTCTCCTACGAGCAGTACTTC. This translates into CASSRTFSYEQYF.

There are a few counts of this clonotype. The V call is TRBV28, the J call TRBJ2-5, with 13 bases fitting TRBD2. The CDR3 has 16 residues. The J segment lost 2 bases and the V segment lost 2 bases, leaving 2 bases of the junction unmatched. The germline V gene encodes CDR1 MDHEN and CDR2 SYDVKM. The CDR3: CASSLALAGGQETQYF. The DNA of the CDR3 is TGTGCCAGCAGTTTAGCACTAGCGGGAGGGCAAGAGACCCAGTACTTC.

This clonotype has more than one count but fewer than ten. The CDR3 loop reads CASSIVASGRVLSYNEQFF. The CDR3 DNA is TGTGCCAGTAGTATTGTAGCTAGCGGGAGGGTCCTCTCCTACAATGAGCAGTTCTTC. The rearrangement links TRBV19 to TRBJ2-1, with 12 bases fitting TRBD2. V lost 3 bases and J lost 0; bases outside the gene matches: 9. There are 19 residues in the CDR3. Germline assignment: CDR1 LNHDA and CDR2 SQIVND (reference sequence).

This chain links TRBV7-2 with TRBJ2-5; 7 nucleotides agree with TRBD2. The germline V gene encodes CDR1 SGHTA and CDR2 FQGNSA. CDR3 length: 15 amino acids. The trim removed 2 bases at V and 7 bases at J, leaving 10 bases unmatched. The CDR3: CASSLRLAVAGTQYF. The CDR3 DNA is TGTGCCAGCAGCTTAAGGTTGGCGGTAGCGGGGACCCAGTACTTC.

This clonotype was observed a handful of times. The chain recombines TRBV20-1 with TRBJ2-5, with 9 positions matching TRBD2. TRBJ2-1 matches the DNA end more closely, so the J call is doubtful. Looked up from germline, CDR1 is DFQATT and CDR2 is SNEGSKA (reference sequence). The CDR3 sequence is 14 residues long. The CDR3 sequence is CSAIKRLADSEQFF. In DNA, the CDR3 is TGCAGTGCTATTAAGCGACTAGCGGATTCCGAGCAGTTCTTC.

In this sample, this clonotype turned up a few times. This rearrangement joins TRBV27 to TRBJ2-7; D may be TRBD1 or TRBD2 (6 bases each). The CDR3 has 15 amino acids. The germline V gene has CDR1 MNHEY and CDR2 SMNVEV (reference sequence). The ends were cut back, 5 bases at V and 2 bases at J, with 16 bases in the middle. CDR3 nucleotides: TGTGCCAGCAGTCCTAGGGGGGCGGGGACCTACGAGCAGTACTTC. It translates to CASSPRGAGTYEQYF.

The CDR3 here is CASSQSSSGSSYEQYF. CDR3 nucleotide sequence: TGTGCCAGCAGCCAAAGCTCAAGCGGGAGTTCTTACGAGCAGTACTTC. This rearrangement joins TRBV11-1 to TRBJ2-7; 8 bases agree with TRBD2. This CDR3 region has 16 residues. Germline CDR1 SGHAT, CDR2 FQDESV (reference sequence). With 5 bases clipped from V and 4 bases from J, the junction kept 13 bases outside the gene matches.

J is TRBJ1-2 and V is TRBV15; 9 nucleotides align to TRBD1. The germline gives CDR1 LNHNV, CDR2 YYDKDF (reference sequence). CDR3 size: 14 residues. Trimming at V came to 2 bases and at J to 5 bases, leaving 3 bases not matched to a gene. The CDR3 bases are TGTGCCACCAGCAGAACAGGGACAGGGTATGGCTACACCTTC. Residues: CATSRTGTGYGYTF. The full variable domain, its missing parts supplied by reference TRBV15 and TRBJ1-2, is DAMVIQNPRYQVTQFGKPVTLSCSQTLNHNVMYWYQQKSSQAPKLLFHYYDKDFNNEADTPDNFQSRRPNTSFCFLDIRSPGLGDTAMYLCATSRTGTGYGYTFGSGTRLTVV.

This clonotype was detected only a few times. The chain recombines TRBV2 with TRBJ1-5; a possible D gene is TRBD1 (6 bases). The V and J ends lost 3 bases and 0 bases respectively, with 12 bases between them. The CDR3 has 16 amino acids. Germline V CDR1 and CDR2: SNHLY, FYNNEI. CDR3 nucleotides: TGTGCCAGCAGTGATGACGGACAGTATAGCAATCAGCCCCAGCATTTT. Its protein product is CASSDDGQYSNQPQHF.

This clonotype appeared a few times. The V and J genes are TRBV7-9 and TRBJ2-5; 10 bases are a match to TRBD2. Germline V gene data show CDR1 as SEHNR and CDR2 as FQNEAQ (reference sequence). V lost 3 bases, J lost 3 bases, and 7 bases stayed unmatched. This CDR3 spans 16 amino acids. Here the CDR3 DNA reads TGTGCCAGCAGCTTTGCAGGACTAGCGGAGGAAGAGACCCAGTACTTC. It specifies CASSFAGLAEEETQYF.

In this sample, this clonotype turned up a few times. The V call is TRBV4-1, the J call TRBJ1-1; D not resolved. CDR3 length: 17 amino acids. Trimming shortened V by 1 base and J by 5 bases, and 20 bases separated the two germline ends. Germline V gives CDR1 MGHRA, CDR2 YSYEKL. In DNA form, the CDR3 reads TGCGCCAGCAGCCAAGCTGGCCAGGCGTTCAAGAGGACTGAAGCTTTCTTT. This gives the protein CASSQAGQAFKRTEAFF.

The rearrangement joins TRBV11-1 to TRBJ2-3, with 12 bases matching TRBD2. With V trimmed by 1 base and J by 5 bases, 7 bases remained unmatched. From germline, CDR1 is SGHAT and CDR2 FQDESV (reference sequence). CDR3 size: 17 residues. The CDR3 DNA sequence: TGTGCCAGCAGCTTAGATTCTAGCGGGAGGGCCGGAGATACGCAGTATTTT. It specifies CASSLDSSGRAGDTQYF.

This clonotype has a handful of counts. This sequence joins TRBV29-1 and TRBJ1-2; the D gene is possibly TRBD1 (6 bases). Deletions cut 6 bases from V and 3 bases from J, with 17 bases between. Germline CDR1 is SQVTM and CDR2 is ANQGSEA. The CDR3 covers 14 residues. The CDR3: CSVAGEVADYGYTF. In DNA form, the CDR3 reads TGCAGCGTGGCAGGGGAGGTAGCTGACTATGGCTACACCTTC.

V gene TRBV6-2 or TRBV6-3 combines with J gene TRBJ2-1, with D possibly matching TRBD2 (6 bases). The CDR3 spans 14 residues. Germline CDR1 MNHEY, CDR2 SVGEGT. V lost 8 bases and J 0 bases, leaving 11 bases between the germline ends. The DNA for the CDR3 is TGTGCCAGCCGGAGGGCTAACTCCTACAATGAGCAGTTCTTC. It is translated as CASRRANSYNEQFF.

There are many counts of this clonotype. The rearrangement links TRBV11-2 to TRBJ2-5; 9 bases line up with TRBD2. This CDR3 has 15 amino acids. The junction had 10 bases not matched to a gene; V was cut back by 5 bases and J by 6 bases. Germline loops: CDR1 SGHAT, CDR2 FQNNGV. The DNA for the CDR3 is TGTGCCAGCAGCAAGGAGCCTAGCGGGGTGAAGACCCAGTACTTC. Protein product: CASSKEPSGVKTQYF.